The 22 T cell receptor beta chains below come from one sample, sequenced in a study of T-cell memory formation after mild COVID-19. TCRdb used MiXCR to reprocess the 5' RACE reads, holding one entry per CDR3 protein. Here the sample spans about 560,000 distinct CDR3 sequences, approximately 15% being singletons. The sequencing input was PBMCs or a T cell subset sorted from them (not recorded which). All receptors come from an adult woman who had mild COVID-19 (a few samples of this study predate the infection). Cell type and time point are not known.

This clonotype was found many times. This chain joins TRBV30 and TRBJ1-2, with no clear D. From germline, CDR1 is GTSNPN and CDR2 SVGIG (reference sequence). V gave up 8 bases and J gave up 6 bases, with 7 bases separating them. This CDR3 is built from 9 residues. This CDR3 reads CASGDGYTF. CDR3 nucleotide sequence: TGTGCCAGTGGGGATGGCTACACCTTC.

This clonotype was observed a few times. The rearrangement joins TRBV2 to TRBJ2-1, with a weak D call TRBD2 (6 bases). Germline lookup yields CDR1 SNHLY and CDR2 FYNNEI. V lost 6 bases, J lost 3 bases, and 12 bases lay in between. The CDR3 contains 14 residues. CDR3 DNA: TGTGCCAGCAGCGGGAGAACGCTCTACAATGAGCAGTTCTTC. Encoded protein: CASSGRTLYNEQFF.

The chain has TRBV20-1 and TRBJ2-7, with D maybe TRBD1 (5 bases). V lost 5 bases, J lost 2 bases, and 10 bases lay in between. The length of the CDR3 is 12 residues. Germline V gene lookup returns CDR1 DFQATT and CDR2 SNEGSKA (reference sequence). CDR3 nucleotide sequence: TGCAGTGCTCTGACAGACACCTACGAGCAGTACTTC. Its protein is CSALTDTYEQYF.

Only a few counts were recorded for this clonotype. CDR3 DNA: TGTGCCAGCACGAAGGGGTACGAGCAGTACTTC. Its translation: CASTKGYEQYF. V usage is TRBV6-5 and J usage is TRBJ2-7; tentative D call: TRBD1 (5 bases). This CDR3 is 11 amino acids long. With 7 bases removed from V and 4 bases from J, the gap between germline ends came to 8 bases. Germline V gives CDR1 MNHEY, CDR2 SVGAGI.

This clonotype was counted between two and nine times. The chain joins TRBV27 to TRBJ1-5; D perhaps matches TRBD1 (5 bases). The V end lost 0 bases, the J end lost 6 bases, and 12 bases lay between the germline ends. The CDR3 has 15 residues. Germline V gene sequence: CDR1 MNHEY, CDR2 SMNVEV (reference sequence). The CDR3 loop is CASSLSGTASQPQHF. The CDR3 DNA follows: TGTGCCAGCAGTTTATCCGGGACGGCAAGTCAGCCCCAGCATTTT.

The genes are TRBV6-5 and TRBJ1-1; TRBD1 is a possible D gene (5 bases). CDR1 is MNHEY and CDR2 is SVGAGI in the germline V gene. The CDR3 contains 15 residues. V was trimmed by 0 bases and J by 5 bases, leaving 13 bases between them. The CDR3 bases are TGTGCCAGCAGTTACTCGATGGGGGTAAAGACTGAAGCTTTCTTT. Translating it yields CASSYSMGVKTEAFF.

In its sample, this clonotype was seen a few times. The chain employs TRBV27 and TRBJ2-1; 10 bases are a match to TRBD2. Trimming cost V 6 bases and J 4 bases; bases outside gene matches: 12. This CDR3 is 17 amino acids long. Germline V lookup: CDR1 MNHEY, CDR2 SMNVEV (reference sequence). For the CDR3, the DNA is TGTGCCAGCAGCTCCGGGACTAGCGCTCAAGAATACAATGAGCAGTTCTTC. This codes for CASSSGTSAQEYNEQFF.

The V call is TRBV20-1, the J call TRBJ1-5; 7 bases line up with TRBD1. V gave up 3 bases and J gave up 4 bases; unmatched junction bases: 3. This CDR3 has 13 residues. The germline CDR1 and CDR2 sequences are DFQATT and SNEGSKA (reference sequence). As DNA, the CDR3 is TGCAGTGCTAGGGCACAGGGGAATCAGCCCCAGCATTTT. Translation: CSARAQGNQPQHF.

J is TRBJ2-3 and V is TRBV9; the match to TRBD2 covers 10 bases. Unmatched junction bases numbered 14, after V lost 0 bases and J lost 4 bases. The CDR3 totals 19 residues. Germline V gene lookup returns CDR1 SGDLS and CDR2 YYNGEE. The CDR3 sequence is CASSVGIQRGGFVPDTQYF. The DNA of the CDR3 is TGTGCCAGCAGCGTAGGGATCCAGCGGGGGGGGTTTGTGCCAGATACGCAGTATTTT.

This clonotype was seen a handful of times. The chain is built from TRBV4-2 and TRBJ1-2; D is unresolved. Deletions cut 7 bases from V and 3 bases from J, with 12 bases between. Germline values: CDR1 LGHNA, CDR2 YNFKEQ. CDR3 size: 13 residues. The CDR3 DNA reads TGTGCCAGCACCCCACGGACGGACTATGGCTACACCTTC. Translating it yields CASTPRTDYGYTF.

This clonotype was picked up a small number of times. This chain connects TRBV7-2 to TRBJ2-5, with D possibly matching TRBD2 (7 bases). V was cut by 7 bases and J by 0 bases, with 15 bases left in between. The CDR3 loop spans 15 amino acids. Per the germline V gene, CDR1 is SGHTA and CDR2 is FQGNSA. CDR3: CASNKGGINQETQYF. The CDR3 nucleotides read TGTGCCAGCAACAAGGGGGGGATTAACCAAGAGACCCAGTACTTC.

V usage is TRBV5-1 and J usage is TRBJ2-2, with 11 bases aligning to TRBD2. The CDR3 has 16 residues. J was trimmed by 6 bases and V by 1 base; bases with no gene match: 5. The germline gives CDR1 SGHRS, CDR2 YFSETQ. DNA of the CDR3: TGCGCCAGCAGCTTGACTAGCGGGAGAGTTGCCGGGGAGCTGTTTTTT. It is translated as CASSLTSGRVAGELFF.

The gene calls are TRBV5-1 and TRBJ2-7, with D possibly being TRBD2 (6 bases). Germline loops: CDR1 SGHRS, CDR2 YFSETQ. Trimming pared 4 bases from V and 3 bases from J, leaving 14 bases between. CDR3 length equals 14 residues. The CDR3 DNA reads TGCGCCAGCAGCCCGGACGGGGGAGTCTACGAGCAGTACTTC. This sequence encodes CASSPDGGVYEQYF.

The rearrangement uses TRBV24-1 and TRBJ2-2; D ambiguous. The V gene lost 6 bases and the J gene lost 3 bases, with 7 bases spanning the gap. Germline V gives CDR1 KGHDR, CDR2 SFDVKD. This CDR3 has 13 residues. The CDR3 nucleotides are TGTGCCACCAGTCCGGGTTACACCGGGGAGCTGTTTTTT. It codes for CATSPGYTGELFF.

V usage is TRBV5-6 and J usage is TRBJ1-2; D is undetermined. The germline V gene has CDR1 SGHDT and CDR2 YYEEEE. Trimming left V 4 bases short and J 6 bases short, with 10 bases between. CDR3 length equals 12 residues. This CDR3 reads CASSPHWDGYTF. The CDR3 bases are TGTGCCAGCAGCCCTCACTGGGATGGCTACACCTTC.

This clonotype appeared a few times. One end of the junction fails to match germline, which may point to a read error. The rearrangement uses TRBV10-3 and TRBJ2-5; TRBD1 aligns across 10 bases. The germline gives CDR1 ENHRY, CDR2 SYGVKD. The CDR3 is made up of 15 amino acids. The CDR3 DNA follows: TGTGCCATCAGTGACCCCGGGACAGGGGCCGGGGGTAGGAACTTC. Residues: CAISDPGTGAGGRNF.

The J gene is TRBJ2-5, the V gene TRBV9, with D tentatively TRBD1 or TRBD2 (5 bases each). V was pared by 2 bases and J by 2 bases, with 16 bases between. The CDR3 has 16 amino acids. Per germline, CDR1 SGDLS and CDR2 YYNGEE. CDR3 residues: CASSVPRSGGQETQYF. The CDR3 DNA reads as TGTGCCAGCAGCGTTCCCCGGAGTGGGGGTCAAGAGACCCAGTACTTC.

This clonotype occurred a few times. A read error may produce the germline difference seen at one junction end. The V call is TRBV12-3 or TRBV12-4, the J call TRBJ2-5; 10 nucleotides align to TRBD2. CDR3 size: 14 residues. The CDR3 DNA follows: TGTGCCAGCAATTTAGCGGGGGGACAAGAGACCCAGTACTTC. Translated: CASNLAGGQETQYF.

The chain couples TRBV4-3 to TRBJ1-2; D is undetermined. V shed 0 bases and J shed 13 bases, with 15 bases lying between them. The germline V gene has CDR1 LGHNA and CDR2 YSLEER. The CDR3 sequence is 13 residues long. The CDR3 DNA sequence: TGCGCCAGCAGCCAAGATAGGTTCTCCGGTTCCACCTTC. Translated, it gives CASSQDRFSGSTF.

This chain uses TRBV27 with TRBJ1-2; perhaps TRBD1 as D (5 bases). CDR3 length: 13 residues. The V end was cut by 4 bases, the J end by 2 bases, with 8 bases between. Germline V CDR1 and CDR2: MNHEY, SMNVEV (reference sequence). The DNA of the CDR3 is TGTGCCAGCAGTTCGTCAGGGAACTATGGCTACACCTTC. Amino acids: CASSSSGNYGYTF.

This clonotype has a handful of counts. The chain recombines TRBV20-1 with TRBJ1-5; 9 positions agree with TRBD1. V gave up 4 bases and J gave up 4 bases; unmatched junction bases: 11. This CDR3 region has 16 residues. CDR1 DFQATT and CDR2 SNEGSKA come from the germline V gene (reference sequence). The CDR3 is CSATPRTGGPNQPQHF. CDR3 coding DNA: TGCAGTGCTACTCCACGAACAGGGGGCCCTAATCAGCCCCAGCATTTT.

The chain recombines TRBV29-1 with TRBJ1-1, with 7 bases lining up with TRBD1. The CDR3 loop spans 13 amino acids. Germline assignment: CDR1 SQVTM and CDR2 ANQGSEA. V lost 5 bases and J lost 1; bases outside the gene matches: 4. CDR3 protein: CSVSDRRNTEAFF. DNA for the CDR3: TGCAGCGTTTCGGACAGGAGGAACACTGAAGCTTTCTTT.